This T cell receptor beta chain came from a study of blood T cell repertoires in COVID-19. Original handling: Amplification of reference gene primers was used by the study to estimate nucleated cell counts. The protocol was immunoSEQ multiplex PCR, while the TCRdb copy is restricted to in-frame clones and leaves out a portion. V and J calls and clone size are copied from that table; D and trimming were computed from the DNA. This sample has 40,000 or so clones; approximately 85% occur once, and the top ten carry approximately 23%. Looked up from germline, CDR1 is SGHTA and CDR2 is FQGTGA. The CDR3 totals 16 residues. This clone is medium-sized. Germline is not matched at one junction end, which may reflect a read error.

V gene TRBV7-3 combines with J gene TRBJ2-1; 10 nucleotides line up with TRBD2. The receptor was isolated from a man between 65 and 85 years old with acute or convalescent COVID-19. Material: peripheral blood. The CDR3 nucleotides read TGTGCCAGCAGCATAACTGCTAGCGGGAGCGCTTATGAGCAGTTCTTC. This translates into CASSITASGSAYEQFF. Complete variable domain (other parts from reference TRBV7-3 and TRBJ2-1): GAGVSQTPSNKVTEKGKYVELRCDPISGHTALYWYRQSLGQGPEFLIYFQGTGAADDSGLPNDRFFAVRPEGSVSTLKIQRTERGDSAVYLCASSITASGSAYEQFFGPGTRLTVL.